The rows below give T cell receptor beta chains drawn from one sample of a study of control samples from healthy donors and cancer patients. The table came from immunoSEQ multiplex PCR; TCRdb's copy has only in-frame clones and leaves some out. The repertoire holds more than 150,000 clones, nearly 95% seen once, with 2% to 2.5% in the top ten. Sequences were obtained from blood. The source is a man in his forties or fifties in good health. The CDR3 runs from the conserved cysteine through the conserved F or W. D genes are given only for firm matches. The size entry is marked missing in some rows and otherwise reads once, few, many or a size class.

>TRBV3-1/TRBV3-2|TRBJ2-5|once|NA
CASSQERGDRRRETQYF
TGTGCCAGCAGCCAAGAGAGGGGGGACAGAAGGAGGGAGACCCAGTACTTC
>TRBV4-1|TRBJ2-7|NA|TRBD1
CASSQLGQDSYEQYF
TGCGCCAGCAGCCAACTCGGACAGGACTCCTACGAGCAGTACTTC
>TRBV5-4|TRBJ2-5|once|NA
CASSLGRTAQETQYF
TGTGCCAGCAGCTTGGGGAGGACAGCTCAAGAGACCCAGTACTTC
>TRBV5-1|TRBJ1-1|once|NA
CASSQGPLGLGNTEAFF
TGCGCCAGCAGCCAAGGACCATTAGGGCTTGGGAACACTGAAGCTTTCTTT
>TRBV6-5|TRBJ2-1|NA|NA
CASTDYYNEQFF
TGTGCCAGCACAGACTATTACAATGAGCAGTTCTTC
>TRBV9|TRBJ2-7|NA|TRBD1
CASSATGGVYEQYF
TGTGCCAGCAGCGCGACAGGGGGAGTGTACGAGCAGTACTTC
>TRBV19|TRBJ2-7|NA|TRBD1
CASSNWTGVEEQYF
TGTGCCAGTAGTAATTGGACAGGGGTAGAGGAGCAGTACTTC
>TRBV21-1|TRBJ2-3|NA|NA
CASGSGRADTQYF
TGTGCCAGCGGTAGCGGGAGGGCCGACACGCAGTATTTT
>TRBV7-9|TRBJ1-3|NA|NA
CASSHTFMTTSSGNTIYF
TGTGCCAGCAGCCACACGTTCATGACAACGAGCTCTGGAAACACCATATATTTT
>TRBV9|TRBJ2-1|NA|NA
CASSEFAGTYNEQFF
TGTGCCAGCAGCGAATTTGCGGGAACCTACAATGAGCAGTTCTTC
>TRBV25-1|TRBJ1-4|once|NA
CASTSAGSRSEKLFF
TGTGCCAGCACTTCGGCCGGCAGTCGGAGTGAAAAACTGTTTTTT
>TRBV27|TRBJ2-7|NA|TRBD1
CASSSRQGAYEQYF
TGTGCCAGCAGTTCCCGACAGGGAGCCTACGAGCAGTACTTC
>TRBV4-1|TRBJ2-7|NA|TRBD1
CASSQARDRVYEQYF
TGCGCCAGCAGCCAAGCACGGGACAGGGTCTACGAGCAGTACTTC
>TRBV11-2|TRBJ2-3|NA|NA
CASSLGGRTDTQYF
TGTGCCAGCAGCTTAGGAGGAAGGACAGATACGCAGTATTTT
>TRBV3-1/TRBV3-2|TRBJ2-7|NA|TRBD2
CASSPGLAGGFHEQYF
TGTGCCAGCAGCCCGGGACTAGCGGGAGGGTTCCACGAGCAGTACTTC
>TRBV19|TRBJ1-4|NA|TRBD1
CASTWTGEDEKLFF
TGTGCCAGTACCTGGACAGGAGAGGATGAAAAACTGTTTTTT
>TRBV12-3/TRBV12-4|TRBJ1-1|NA|NA
CASSLRRTEAFF
TGTGCCAGCAGTTTGAGGAGGACTGAAGCTTTCTTT
>TRBV30|TRBJ2-7|NA|TRBD2
CAWSMSGRYEQYF
TGTGCCTGGAGTATGAGCGGGAGATACGAGCAGTACTTC
>TRBV19|TRBJ2-7|once|NA
CASSDTGFSYEQYF
TGTGCCAGTAGTGATACAGGGTTCTCCTACGAGCAGTACTTC
>TRBV28|TRBJ2-7|NA|NA
CASSFSISYEQYF
TGTGCCAGCAGTTTTTCCATCTCCTACGAGCAGTACTTC
>TRBV3-1/TRBV3-2|TRBJ2-7|NA|NA
CASSQAIGRPYEQYF
TGTGCCAGCAGCCAAGCCATAGGTCGCCCCTACGAGCAGTACTTC
>TRBV6-5|TRBJ1-2|NA|NA
CASSTPMLTGGGYTF
TGTGCCAGCAGTACGCCCATGTTGACAGGCGGTGGCTACACCTTC
>TRBV18|TRBJ2-1|NA|NA
CASSPGNEQFF
TGTGCCAGCTCACCAGGTAATGAGCAGTTCTTC
>TRBV5-1|TRBJ1-5|NA|NA
CASSEGGDRNQPQHF
TGCGCCAGCAGCGAAGGAGGAGACAGGAATCAGCCCCAGCATTTT